This record covers a single T cell receptor beta chain. The data were obtained in a study of blood T cell repertoires in COVID-19. Study background: Both acute and convalescent COVID-19 samples were obtained from the United States, Italy and Spain. From T cells, B-cell-depleted T cells, or PBMCs came the material, which was cDNA or gDNA.

Per the original data handling: Estimated nucleated cell counts came from reference gene primer amplification. Using immunoSEQ multiplex PCR, the repertoire was profiled, and TCRdb retains in-frame clones only, with some absent. The D gene and trimming were derived from the DNA, and the V and J assignments and clone size from that table. Of around 140,000 clones detected, approximately 88% appear once; the ten largest clones hold 1.5% to 2%. The CDR3 is made up of 15 amino acids. V was shortened by 4 bases and J by 0 bases, with 11 bases between the two germline ends. Looked up from germline, CDR1 is SGDLS and CDR2 is YYNGEE.

What was sequenced was peripheral blood. The receptor was isolated from a woman between 50 and 59 years old with acute or convalescent COVID-19. V usage is TRBV9 and J usage is TRBJ1-3; a possible D gene is TRBD1 (5 bases). CDR3 DNA sequence: TGTGCCAGCAGCACAGACAGCCTCTCTGGAAACACCATATATTTT. Protein: CASSTDSLSGNTIYF.